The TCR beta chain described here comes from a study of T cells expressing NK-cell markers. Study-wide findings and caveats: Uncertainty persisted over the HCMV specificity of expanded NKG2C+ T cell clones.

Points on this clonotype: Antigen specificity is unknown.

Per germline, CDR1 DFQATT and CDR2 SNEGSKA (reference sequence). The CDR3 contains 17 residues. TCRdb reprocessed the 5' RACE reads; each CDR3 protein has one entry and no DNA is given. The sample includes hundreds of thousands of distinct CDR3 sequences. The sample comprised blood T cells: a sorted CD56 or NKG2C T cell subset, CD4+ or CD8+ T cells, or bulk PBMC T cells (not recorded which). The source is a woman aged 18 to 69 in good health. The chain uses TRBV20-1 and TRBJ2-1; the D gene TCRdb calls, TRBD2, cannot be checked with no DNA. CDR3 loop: CSARGPKERGAYNEQFF.